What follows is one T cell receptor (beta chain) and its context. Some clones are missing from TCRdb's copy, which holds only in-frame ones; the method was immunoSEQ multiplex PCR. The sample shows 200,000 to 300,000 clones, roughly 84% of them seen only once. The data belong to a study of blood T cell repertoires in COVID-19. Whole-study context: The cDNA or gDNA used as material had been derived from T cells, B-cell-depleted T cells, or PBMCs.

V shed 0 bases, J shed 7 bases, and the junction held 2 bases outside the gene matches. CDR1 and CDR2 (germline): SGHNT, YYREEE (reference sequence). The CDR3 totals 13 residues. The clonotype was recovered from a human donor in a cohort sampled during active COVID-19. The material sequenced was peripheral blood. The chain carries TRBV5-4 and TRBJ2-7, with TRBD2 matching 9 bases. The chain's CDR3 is CASSLVSGGEQYF. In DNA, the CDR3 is TGTGCCAGCAGCTTGGTGAGCGGGGGGGAGCAGTACTTC.